One sample yielded the 26 T cell receptor beta chains listed below, sequenced in a study of somatic mutations in cytotoxic T cells in rheumatoid arthritis. TCRdb's copy holds only in-frame clones and misses some; the assay was immunoSEQ multiplex PCR. This table has roughly 13,000 clones, about four fifths appearing once. The specimen was CD8+ T cells sorted from blood. These receptors all stem from an adult with rheumatoid arthritis.

The chain combines TRBV29-1 with TRBJ1-2, with D tentatively TRBD1 (5 bases). The CDR3 totals 15 residues. Per germline, CDR1 SQVTM and CDR2 ANQGSEA. V was trimmed by 4 bases and J by 4 bases, leaving 19 bases between them. The CDR3 here is CSVVLPGPTIYGYTF. The CDR3 bases are TGCAGCGTTGTATTACCGGGGCCTACGATCTATGGCTACACCTTC.

The chain uses TRBV4-1 and TRBJ1-1; D is ambiguous. Germline V CDR1 and CDR2: MGHRA, YSYEKL. The V end was cut by 0 bases, the J end by 8 bases, with 13 bases between. CDR3 length: 14 residues. The CDR3 here is CASSQDRGAAEAFF. Here the CDR3 DNA reads TGCGCCAGCAGCCAAGACCGGGGAGCCGCGGAAGCTTTCTTT.

The V gene is TRBV27, the J gene TRBJ1-2; maybe TRBD1 (6 bases). Trimming removed 5 bases at V and 0 bases at J, with 10 bases between. The CDR3 loop spans 14 amino acids. CDR1 is MNHEY, CDR2 SMNVEV, per germline (reference sequence). The CDR3, as DNA: TGTGCCAGCAGTCTAGGACAGCCTAACTATGGCTACACCTTC. Translated, it gives CASSLGQPNYGYTF.

The chain employs TRBV9 and TRBJ1-3; D is unresolved. Germline CDR1 reads SGDLS; CDR2 reads YYNGEE. The CDR3 runs to 15 residues. V lost 2 bases, J lost 8 bases, and 17 bases lay in between. CDR3 sequence: CASSVALTLTDTIYF. CDR3 DNA sequence: TGTGCCAGCAGCGTGGCCTTAACACTTACGGACACCATATATTTT.

The V call is TRBV7-8, the J call TRBJ2-1; no firm D call. Deletions cut 5 bases from V and 0 bases from J, with 8 bases between. The CDR3 is made up of 14 amino acids. Germline V lookup: CDR1 SGHVS, CDR2 FQNEAQ. CDR3 amino acids: CASSPWSSYNEQFF. DNA of the CDR3: TGTGCCAGCAGCCCCTGGAGCTCCTACAATGAGCAGTTCTTC.

The chain carries TRBV28 and TRBJ2-7; D is unclear. The CDR3 extends over 13 amino acids. V was trimmed by 5 bases and J by 6 bases, leaving 14 bases between them. Germline CDR1 is MDHEN and CDR2 is SYDVKM. The CDR3 sequence is CASSPHPRVEQYF. The DNA for the CDR3 is TGTGCCAGCAGTCCCCACCCCCGGGTCGAGCAGTACTTC.

The chain recombines TRBV9 with TRBJ1-1; no clear D. Trimming took off 0 bases at V and 1 base at J, with 7 bases between the two ends. The CDR3 extends over 14 amino acids. CDR1 is SGDLS, CDR2 YYNGEE, per germline. The CDR3 DNA reads as TGTGCCAGCAGCGTAGTTTCCACGAACACTGAAGCTTTCTTT. Its protein is CASSVVSTNTEAFF.

The table lists this clone with a count of one. This chain's CDR3 is CASSWQGMSEETQYF. DNA for the CDR3: TGTGCCAGCAGCTGGCAGGGGATGTCGGAAGAGACCCAGTACTTC. V usage is TRBV7-2 and J usage is TRBJ2-5; maybe TRBD1 (6 bases). This CDR3 contains 15 residues. Deletions cut 4 bases from V and 3 bases from J, with 15 bases between. Germline loops: CDR1 SGHTA, CDR2 FQGNSA. Full variable domain (remainder filled in from reference TRBV7-2 and TRBJ2-5): GAGVSQSPSNKVTEKGKDVELRCDPISGHTALYWYRQSLGQGLEFLIYFQGNSAPDKSGLPSDRFSAERTGGSVSTLTIQRTQQEDSAVYLCASSWQGMSEETQYFGPGTRLLVL.

The J gene is TRBJ2-4, the V gene TRBV15, with D unclear. There are 12 residues in the CDR3. Per germline, CDR1 LNHNV and CDR2 YYDKDF (reference sequence). Trimming took 3 bases from V and 2 from J, leaving 2 bases between them. The DNA of the CDR3 is TGTGCCACCAGCAGGTCCAAAAACATTCAGTACTTC. It translates to CATSRSKNIQYF.

The chain recombines TRBV2 with TRBJ2-1, with D possibly being TRBD2 (6 bases). The V gene's germline CDR1 is SNHLY and CDR2 FYNNEI. This CDR3 is built from 15 residues. Trimming took 6 bases from V and 4 from J, leaving 16 bases between them. The CDR3 sequence is CASSSGAGLYNEQFF. The CDR3 bases are TGTGCCAGCAGCAGTGGGGCGGGACTGTACAATGAGCAGTTCTTC.

CDR3 protein: CASSWGGDSLDTQYF. Here the CDR3 DNA reads TGTGCCAGCAGCTGGGGCGGGGACAGCCTAGATACGCAGTATTTT. The chain combines TRBV7-3 with TRBJ2-3; possibly TRBD1 for D (7 bases). Deletions cut 4 bases from V and 5 bases from J, with 16 bases between. The V gene's germline CDR1 is SGHTA and CDR2 FQGTGA. The CDR3 has 15 residues.

The J gene is TRBJ1-5, the V gene TRBV7-2; 7 nucleotides match TRBD1. CDR1 SGHTA and CDR2 FQGNSA come from the germline V gene. Trimming at V came to 4 bases and at J to 6 bases, leaving 3 bases not matched to a gene. The CDR3 length is 13 residues. CDR3 in DNA: TGTGCCAGCAGCTACAGGGGCGGTCAGCCCCAGCATTTT. Translated, it gives CASSYRGGQPQHF.

The chain employs TRBV9 and TRBJ1-2; D not resolved. CDR1 is SGDLS, CDR2 YYNGEE, per germline. The V and J ends lost 2 bases and 5 bases respectively, with 22 bases between them. The CDR3 totals 17 residues. In DNA, the CDR3 is TGTGCCAGCAGCGTTAATCCTCGGTCCGGCCTTGAGTATGGCTACACCTTC. This gives the protein CASSVNPRSGLEYGYTF.

The CDR3 protein is CSVVFFGGTGVTEAFF. CDR3 nucleotides: TGCAGCGTTGTTTTTTTTGGAGGGACAGGGGTTACTGAAGCTTTCTTT. This chain uses TRBV29-1 with TRBJ1-1, with 10 bases aligning to TRBD1. This CDR3 has 16 amino acids. V dropped 4 bases and J dropped 5; count of bases not matched to a gene: 13. In germline, CDR1 is SQVTM, CDR2 ANQGSEA. Complete variable domain (other parts from reference TRBV29-1 and TRBJ1-1): SAVISQKPSRDICQRGTSLTIQCQVDSQVTMMFWYRQQPGQSLTLIATANQGSEATYESGFVIDKFPISRPNLTFSTLTVSNMSPEDSSIYLCSVVFFGGTGVTEAFFGQGTRLTVV.

The rearrangement joins TRBV28 to TRBJ1-1; D is perhaps TRBD1 (5 bases). CDR3 length: 13 amino acids. Germline values: CDR1 MDHEN, CDR2 SYDVKM. Deletions cut 6 bases from V and 3 bases from J, with 11 bases between. This CDR3 reads CASSPRVHTEAFF. In DNA form, the CDR3 reads TGTGCCAGCAGCCCCAGGGTTCACACTGAAGCTTTCTTT.

The J gene is TRBJ2-7, the V gene TRBV25-1; 8 bases are a match to TRBD1. The CDR3 totals 11 residues. Germline CDR1 and CDR2: MGHDK and SYGVNS. After removal of 8 bases from V and 7 bases from J, the junction contained 4 bases not matched to a gene. Here the CDR3 reads CASRGQGEQYF. The CDR3 coding sequence is TGTGCCAGCCGAGGACAGGGTGAGCAGTACTTC.

This chain joins TRBV28 and TRBJ1-2; the D gene is possibly TRBD1 (6 bases). Germline CDR1 MDHEN, CDR2 SYDVKM. The CDR3 length is 16 residues. Trimming pared 2 bases from V and 3 bases from J, leaving 16 bases between. The CDR3 reads CASSLGRAGQYYGYTF. Here the CDR3 DNA reads TGTGCCAGCAGTTTAGGCAGGGCGGGACAATACTATGGCTACACCTTC.

The chain recombines TRBV5-4 with TRBJ2-7, with TRBD1 as a possible D gene (6 bases). V dropped 0 bases and J dropped 4 bases, with 11 bases sitting between them. CDR3 length: 14 residues. From germline, CDR1 is SGHNT and CDR2 YYREEE (reference sequence). CDR3 residues: CASSLGGPEYEQYF. CDR3 DNA sequence: TGTGCCAGCAGCTTGGGGGGGCCCGAATACGAGCAGTACTTC.

The chain couples TRBV5-1 to TRBJ2-1; 7 bases fit TRBD1. With V trimmed by 3 bases and J by 3 bases, 6 bases remained unmatched. The germline gives CDR1 SGHRS, CDR2 YFSETQ. The CDR3 spans 15 residues. CDR3 DNA sequence: TGCGCCAGCAGCTCTTCGGGACAGAACTACAATGAGCAGTTCTTC. Amino acids: CASSSSGQNYNEQFF.

This clone was picked up a small number of times. The rearrangement joins TRBV7-9 to TRBJ1-6; 8 bases are shared with TRBD1. Germline V gene lookup returns CDR1 SEHNR and CDR2 FQNEAQ (reference sequence). Unmatched junction bases numbered 4, after V lost 2 bases and J lost 4 bases. The CDR3 extends over 16 amino acids. CDR3 region: CASSLPGTGYNSPLHF. The CDR3 region has the DNA TGTGCCAGCAGCTTACCCGGGACAGGATATAATTCACCCCTCCACTTT.

This clone is a singleton in its sample. This chain links TRBV11-2 with TRBJ2-5, with 7 bases identical to TRBD1. The CDR3 contains 14 residues. Germline-derived CDR1 and CDR2 are SGHAT and FQNNGV. The trim removed 5 bases at V and 1 base at J, leaving 4 bases unmatched. The CDR3 sequence is CASSQGQFQETQYF. CDR3 nucleotide sequence: TGTGCCAGCAGCCAGGGACAGTTCCAAGAGACCCAGTACTTC. Using reference TRBV11-2 and TRBJ2-5 for the parts outside the CDR3, the full variable domain is EAGVAQSPRYKIIEKRQSVAFWCNPISGHATLYWYQQILGQGPKLLIQFQNNGVVDDSQLPKDRFSAERLKGVDSTLKIQPAKLEDSAVYLCASSQGQFQETQYFGPGTRLLVL.

This clone was detected a few times. The CDR3 sequence is CASSAPGQGHEQYF. The CDR3 DNA reads TGTGCCAGCAGCGCTCCGGGACAGGGGCACGAGCAGTACTTC. This chain joins TRBV7-9 and TRBJ2-7; 10 positions match TRBD1. Germline assignment: CDR1 SEHNR and CDR2 FQNEAQ (reference sequence). V shed 5 bases, J shed 5 bases, and the junction held 6 bases outside the gene matches. This CDR3 spans 14 amino acids. Supplemented by reference TRBV7-9 and TRBJ2-7, the full variable domain reads DTGVSQNPRHKITKRGQNVTFRCDPISEHNRLYWYRQTLGQGPEFLTYFQNEAQLEKSRLLSDRFSAERPKGSFSTLEIQRTEQGDSAMYLCASSAPGQGHEQYFGPGTRLTVT.

The chain links TRBV7-8 to TRBJ2-7; D gene uncertain. Deletions cut 5 bases from V and 3 bases from J, with 14 bases between. Per the germline V gene, CDR1 is SGHVS and CDR2 is FQNEAQ. The CDR3 covers 14 residues. The CDR3 DNA reads as TGTGCCAGCAGCCCCGAAGGGTCTTACTACGAGCAGTACTTC. Translated: CASSPEGSYYEQYF.

Turning to this clone: The junction and the germline gene differ at one end; a read error may be behind it. This specimen includes other DNA sequences encoding the same CDR3. The genes are TRBV29-1 and TRBJ2-3, with D perhaps matching TRBD1 or TRBD2 (6 bases each). There are 13 residues in the CDR3. In germline, CDR1 is SQVTM, CDR2 ANQGSEA. CDR3 DNA: TGCAGCGTTGATGACGGGGGCACAGACACGCAGTATTTT. It encodes CSVDDGGTDTQYF.

V gene TRBV28 combines with J gene TRBJ2-5; possibly TRBD1 or TRBD2 for D (5 bases each). This CDR3 has 13 amino acids. Germline V CDR1 and CDR2: MDHEN, SYDVKM. Trimming took 7 bases from V and 5 from J, leaving 14 bases between them. The CDR3 sequence is CASTEERGETQYF. DNA of the CDR3: TGTGCCAGCACCGAGGAACGGGGCGAGACCCAGTACTTC.

CDR3 region: CASGTGGGLISGNTIYF. CDR3 nucleotides: TGTGCCAGTGGGACAGGGGGAGGACTAATATCTGGAAACACCATATATTTT. The J gene is TRBJ1-3, the V gene TRBV28; 11 bases agree with TRBD1. V shed 9 bases and J 1 base; nucleotides not matched to a gene: 11. Germline V gene data show CDR1 as MDHEN and CDR2 as SYDVKM. The CDR3 has 17 amino acids.